In this sample, the clone carrying this T cell receptor (beta chain) turned up a few times. This record comes from a study of beta chain features in type 1 diabetes. Reverse transcription of all isolated RNA meant that expressed TCRB transcripts were sequenced. Clones were sequenced by immunoSEQ multiplex PCR, and TCRdb holds only the in-frame ones, with some missing. The sample lists roughly 230,000 clones; 9% to 10% were seen once. The CDR3 consists of 12 residues. Germline V gene lookup returns CDR1 GTSNPN and CDR2 SVGIG (reference sequence). With 0 bases removed from V and 7 bases from J, the gap between germline ends came to 9 bases.

The sequence was collected from a woman between 18 and 29 years old in good health. Sample: naive CD4+ T cells from blood. The gene calls are TRBV30 and TRBJ1-2; D ambiguous. The CDR3 is CAWSVIEGGYTF. CDR3 in DNA: TGTGCCTGGAGTGTAATCGAGGGTGGCTACACCTTC.